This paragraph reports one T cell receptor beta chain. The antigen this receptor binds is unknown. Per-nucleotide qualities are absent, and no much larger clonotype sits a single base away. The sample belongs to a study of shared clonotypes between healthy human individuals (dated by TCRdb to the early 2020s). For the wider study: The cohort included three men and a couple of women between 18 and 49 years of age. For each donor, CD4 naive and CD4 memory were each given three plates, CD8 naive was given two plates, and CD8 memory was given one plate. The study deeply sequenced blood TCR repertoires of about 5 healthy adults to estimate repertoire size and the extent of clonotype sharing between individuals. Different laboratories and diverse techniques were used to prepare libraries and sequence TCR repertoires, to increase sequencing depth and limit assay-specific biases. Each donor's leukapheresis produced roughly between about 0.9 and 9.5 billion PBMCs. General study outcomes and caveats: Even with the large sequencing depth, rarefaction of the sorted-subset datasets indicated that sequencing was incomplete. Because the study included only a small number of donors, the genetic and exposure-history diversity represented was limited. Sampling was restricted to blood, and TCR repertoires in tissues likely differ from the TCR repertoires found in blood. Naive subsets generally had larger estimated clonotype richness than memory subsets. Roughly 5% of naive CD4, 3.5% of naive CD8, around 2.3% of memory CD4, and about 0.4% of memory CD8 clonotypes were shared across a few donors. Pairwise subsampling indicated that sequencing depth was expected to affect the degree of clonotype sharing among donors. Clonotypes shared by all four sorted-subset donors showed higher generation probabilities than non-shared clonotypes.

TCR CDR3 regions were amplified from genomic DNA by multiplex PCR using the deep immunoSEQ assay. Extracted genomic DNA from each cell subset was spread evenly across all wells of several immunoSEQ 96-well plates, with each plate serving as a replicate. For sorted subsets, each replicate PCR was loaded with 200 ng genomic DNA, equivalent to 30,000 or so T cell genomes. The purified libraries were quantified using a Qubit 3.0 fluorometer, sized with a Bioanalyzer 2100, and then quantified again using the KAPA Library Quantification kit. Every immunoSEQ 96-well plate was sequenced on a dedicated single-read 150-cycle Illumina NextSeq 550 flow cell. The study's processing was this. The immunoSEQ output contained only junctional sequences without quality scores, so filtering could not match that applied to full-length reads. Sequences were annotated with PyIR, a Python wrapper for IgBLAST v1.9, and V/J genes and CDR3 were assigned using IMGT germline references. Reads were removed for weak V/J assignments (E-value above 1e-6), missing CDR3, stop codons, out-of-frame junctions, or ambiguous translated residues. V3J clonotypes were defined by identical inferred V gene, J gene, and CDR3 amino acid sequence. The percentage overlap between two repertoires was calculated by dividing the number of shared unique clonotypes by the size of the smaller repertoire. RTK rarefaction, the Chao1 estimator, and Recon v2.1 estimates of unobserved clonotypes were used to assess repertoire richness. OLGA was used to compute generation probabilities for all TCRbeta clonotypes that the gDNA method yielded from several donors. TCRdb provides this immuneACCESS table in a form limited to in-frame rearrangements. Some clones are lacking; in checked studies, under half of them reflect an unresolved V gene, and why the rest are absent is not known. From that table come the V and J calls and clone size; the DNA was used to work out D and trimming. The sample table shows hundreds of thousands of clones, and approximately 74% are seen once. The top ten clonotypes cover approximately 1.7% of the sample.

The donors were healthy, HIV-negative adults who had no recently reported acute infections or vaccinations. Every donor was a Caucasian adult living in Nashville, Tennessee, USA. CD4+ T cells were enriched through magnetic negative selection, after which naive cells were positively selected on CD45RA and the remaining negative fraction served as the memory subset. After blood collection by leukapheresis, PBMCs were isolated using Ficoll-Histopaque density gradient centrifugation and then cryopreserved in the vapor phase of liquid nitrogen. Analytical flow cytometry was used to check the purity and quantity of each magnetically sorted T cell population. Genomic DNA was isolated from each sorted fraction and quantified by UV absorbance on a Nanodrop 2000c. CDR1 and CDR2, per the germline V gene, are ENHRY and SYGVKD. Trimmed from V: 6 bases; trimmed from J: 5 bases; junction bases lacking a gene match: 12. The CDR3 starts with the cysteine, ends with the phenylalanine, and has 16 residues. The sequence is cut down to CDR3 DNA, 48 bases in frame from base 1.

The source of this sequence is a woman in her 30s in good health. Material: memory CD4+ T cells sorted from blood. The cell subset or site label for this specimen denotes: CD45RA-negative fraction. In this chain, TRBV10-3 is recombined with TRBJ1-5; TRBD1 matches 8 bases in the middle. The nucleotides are TGTGCCATCAGCGCATCCGACAGGGGAGGGGATCAGCCCCAGCATTTT. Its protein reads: CAISASDRGGDQPQHF.